Listed here are 31 T cell receptor beta chains from one sample, sequenced in a study of technical replicates of blood from a few donors. Measured with immunoSEQ multiplex PCR; TCRdb has only the in-frame clones, and not every one. The sample lists 60,000 to 75,000 clones; approximately 87% were seen once. The specimen sequenced was PBMCs. These receptors all come from a human donor in good health. Some clones in this sample may be carry-over from other donors' samples.

The chain recombines TRBV2 with TRBJ2-6; D unresolved. Trimming shortened V by 3 bases and J by 3 bases, and 12 bases separated the two germline ends. CDR3 length equals 16 residues. The germline V gene encodes CDR1 SNHLY and CDR2 FYNNEI. CDR3 residues: CASSDTEQLGANVLTF. In DNA form, the CDR3 reads TGTGCCAGCAGTGATACTGAGCAACTTGGGGCCAACGTCCTGACTTTC.

This clone was counted a single time. V usage is TRBV7-2 and J usage is TRBJ2-1; D gene unclear. The V gene lost 1 base and the J gene lost 9 bases, with 7 bases spanning the gap. Germline loops: CDR1 SGHTA, CDR2 FQGNSA. The CDR3 length is 12 residues. CDR3 region: CASSLVVLEQFF. The CDR3, as DNA: TGTGCCAGCAGCTTAGTTGTCCTTGAGCAGTTCTTC.

This clone occurred once. The J gene is TRBJ1-2, the V gene TRBV5-1; 7 bases are shared with TRBD1. The junction had 2 bases not matched to a gene; V was cut back by 0 bases and J by 3 bases. The CDR3 has 14 residues. CDR1 SGHRS and CDR2 YFSETQ come from the germline V gene. This CDR3 is CASSLEGTDYGYTF. The CDR3 nucleotides are TGCGCCAGCAGCTTGGAGGGGACAGACTATGGCTACACCTTC. The whole variable domain, filled in from reference TRBV5-1 and TRBJ1-2, reads KAGVTQTPRYLIKTRGQQVTLSCSPISGHRSVSWYQQTPGQGLQFLFEYFSETQRNKGNFPGRFSGRQFSNSRSEMNVSTLELGDSALYLCASSLEGTDYGYTFGSGTRLTVV.

This rearrangement joins TRBV7-9 to TRBJ2-1, with 7 bases that match TRBD1. With V trimmed by 4 bases and J by 8 bases, 11 bases remained unmatched. Germline CDR1 is SEHNR and CDR2 is FQNEAQ (reference sequence). CDR3 length equals 15 residues. CDR3 residues: CASSSGGQARDEQFF. In nucleotides, the CDR3 is TGTGCCAGCAGCTCAGGTGGACAGGCTCGGGATGAGCAGTTCTTC.

The rearrangement uses TRBV14 and TRBJ2-2; 8 bases align to TRBD1. The CDR3 runs to 16 residues. The trim removed 4 bases at V and 2 bases at J, leaving 6 bases unmatched. Germline lookup yields CDR1 SGHDN and CDR2 FVKESK. The CDR3 DNA reads TGTGCCAGCAGCCCGGTCACAGGGGGTAACACCGGGGAGCTGTTTTTT. Translated: CASSPVTGGNTGELFF.

A single count supports this clone. This rearrangement joins TRBV19 to TRBJ2-6; TRBD1 matches at 8 bases. Germline assignment: CDR1 LNHDA and CDR2 SQIVND (reference sequence). V lost 11 bases and J lost 0; bases outside the gene matches: 15. This CDR3 is built from 18 residues. CDR3 DNA: TGTGCCCACCTCACATGGGGACAGGCGTACTCTGGGGCCAACGTCCTGACTTTC. Translation: CAHLTWGQAYSGANVLTF.

This clone ranks as medium-sized (0.01 to 0.1%). This chain links TRBV6-5 with TRBJ2-2; D uncertain. With 5 bases removed from V and 7 bases from J, the gap between germline ends came to 8 bases. From germline, CDR1 is MNHEY and CDR2 SVGAGI. The CDR3 is 12 amino acids. CDR3 amino acids: CASSPGVGELFF. The DNA of the CDR3 is TGTGCCAGCAGTCCCGGTGTCGGGGAGCTGTTTTTT.

V and J are TRBV11-2 and TRBJ2-3; D perhaps matches TRBD2 (6 bases). Germline-derived CDR1 and CDR2 are SGHAT and FQNNGV. This CDR3 contains 16 residues. V lost 4 bases to trimming and J lost 0 bases, with 14 bases between them. The DNA of the CDR3 is TGTGCCAGCAGCTACCTGGGGGGACTCAGCACAGATACGCAGTATTTT. Amino acids: CASSYLGGLSTDTQYF. The variable domain in full, with the rest retrieved from reference TRBV11-2 and TRBJ2-3, is EAGVAQSPRYKIIEKRQSVAFWCNPISGHATLYWYQQILGQGPKLLIQFQNNGVVDDSQLPKDRFSAERLKGVDSTLKIQPAKLEDSAVYLCASSYLGGLSTDTQYFGPGTRLTVL.

This chain links TRBV2 with TRBJ1-4; D may be TRBD1 (5 bases). V lost 4 bases and J 0 bases, leaving 9 bases between the germline ends. CDR1 is SNHLY, CDR2 FYNNEI, per germline. This CDR3 is built from 15 residues. CDR3 region: CASSAQGSTNEKLFF. The CDR3 bases are TGTGCCAGCAGTGCGCAGGGCTCAACTAATGAAAAACTGTTTTTT.

The chain uses TRBV30 and TRBJ1-2; TRBD1 agrees at 7 bases. V shed 2 bases and J 0 bases; nucleotides not matched to a gene: 9. This CDR3 region has 16 residues. Germline lookup yields CDR1 GTSNPN and CDR2 SVGIG (reference sequence). CDR3 nucleotides: TGTGCCTGGAGTCTCCGACAGGGTATAACTAACTATGGCTACACCTTC. Translating it yields CAWSLRQGITNYGYTF.

The chain couples TRBV19 to TRBJ1-5; a possible D gene is TRBD1 (6 bases). V was shortened by 4 bases and J by 5 bases, with 12 bases between the two germline ends. Germline CDR1 and CDR2: LNHDA and SQIVND (reference sequence). The CDR3 sequence is 14 residues long. CDR3 loop: CASSRGQIYQPQHF. In DNA, the CDR3 is TGTGCCAGTAGTAGAGGACAGATCTATCAGCCCCAGCATTTT.

This chain links TRBV19 with TRBJ2-3; tentatively, D is TRBD1 (6 bases). Germline assignment: CDR1 LNHDA and CDR2 SQIVND (reference sequence). Between the trimmed V and J ends, which lost 0 bases and 3 bases, there was a span of 16 bases. The CDR3 is made up of 17 amino acids. The CDR3 sequence: CASSIDESGRGTDTQYF. Here the CDR3 DNA reads TGTGCCAGTAGTATAGATGAATCGGGCAGGGGAACAGATACGCAGTATTTT.

J is TRBJ2-5 and V is TRBV5-1; 9 bases line up with TRBD2. The length of the CDR3 is 16 residues. V gave up 4 bases and J gave up 1 base; unmatched junction bases: 8. The V gene's germline CDR1 is SGHRS and CDR2 YFSETQ. CDR3 coding DNA: TGCGCCAGCAGCAGGGGGACTAGCCCAGCCCAAGAGACCCAGTACTTC. Translation: CASSRGTSPAQETQYF.

The genes are TRBV12-5 and TRBJ1-2, with 7 bases aligning to TRBD1. This CDR3 region has 14 residues. V shed 3 bases, J shed 5 bases, and the junction held 6 bases outside the gene matches. Germline values: CDR1 LGHNT, CDR2 FRNRAP. The CDR3 spells CASGFQGGSYGYTF. The CDR3 coding sequence is TGTGCTAGTGGTTTCCAGGGGGGCTCTTATGGCTACACCTTC.

This clone has a single count. The chain couples TRBV6-5 to TRBJ2-7, with 7 bases identical to TRBD2. The germline V gene has CDR1 MNHEY and CDR2 SVGAGI. Trimming removed 5 bases from V and 3 bases from J; junction bases left unmatched: 10. The CDR3 totals 15 residues. DNA for the CDR3: TGTGCCAGCAGTCCCCCTTCCGGGAGGAACTACGAGCAGTACTTC. It yields the protein CASSPPSGRNYEQYF.

J is TRBJ1-6 and V is TRBV5-5, with 9 positions matching TRBD1. After removal of 4 bases from V and 7 bases from J, the junction contained 6 bases not matched to a gene. The CDR3 is 15 residues long. Germline V CDR1 and CDR2: SGHKS, YYEKEE (reference sequence). The CDR3 here is CASSLGQGANSPLHF. CDR3 nucleotide sequence: TGTGCCAGCAGCCTGGGACAGGGAGCGAATTCACCCCTCCACTTT. Full variable domain (outside the CDR3, taken from reference TRBV5-5 and TRBJ1-6): DAGVTQSPTHLIKTRGQQVTLRCSPISGHKSVSWYQQVLGQGPQFIFQYYEKEERGRGNFPDRFSARQFPNYSSELNVNALLLGDSALYLCASSLGQGANSPLHFGNGTRLTVT.

The chain uses TRBV29-1 and TRBJ2-5, with D uncertain. V lost 6 bases and J lost 5, with 7 bases in between. Germline values: CDR1 SQVTM, CDR2 ANQGSEA. CDR3 length: 10 amino acids. CDR3 nucleotide sequence: TGCAGCGTCCTCCTGGAGACCCAGTACTTC. Residues: CSVLLETQYF. Combining the CDR3 with reference TRBV29-1 and TRBJ2-5 gives the whole variable domain SAVISQKPSRDICQRGTSLTIQCQVDSQVTMMFWYRQQPGQSLTLIATANQGSEATYESGFVIDKFPISRPNLTFSTLTVSNMSPEDSSIYLCSVLLETQYFGPGTRLLVL.

This clone was recorded once. V is TRBV6-4 and J is TRBJ2-3; D might be TRBD2 (7 bases). The CDR3 has 15 amino acids. Germline V CDR1 and CDR2: MRHNA, SNTAGT. Trimming stripped 6 bases from V and 3 bases from J, with 16 bases between. The CDR3 DNA reads as TGTGCCAGCAGCCTAGCTAGCGGACAGACAGATACGCAGTATTTT. It specifies CASSLASGQTDTQYF.

This clone appeared a single time. J is TRBJ1-6 and V is TRBV6-1, with D tentatively TRBD1 (6 bases). V was cut by 7 bases and J by 10 bases, with 20 bases left in between. In germline, CDR1 is MNHNS, CDR2 SASEGT. The CDR3 is made up of 15 amino acids. CDR3 region: CASTQEWGGGSPLHF. The CDR3 nucleotides read TGTGCCAGCACTCAAGAATGGGGAGGGGGATCACCCCTCCACTTT.

This chain links TRBV18 with TRBJ2-2; 7 bases line up with TRBD2. V was pared by 1 base and J by 6 bases, with 2 bases of the junction left unmatched. The V gene's germline CDR1 is KGHSH and CDR2 LQKENI. The CDR3 has 14 amino acids. CDR3 protein: CASSPQGGSGELFF. The DNA of the CDR3 is TGTGCCAGCTCACCACAGGGAGGGTCCGGGGAGCTGTTTTTT.

This chain connects TRBV10-3 to TRBJ2-5; weak D call: TRBD1 (5 bases). The germline V gene has CDR1 ENHRY and CDR2 SYGVKD. This CDR3 is built from 12 residues. The germline V and J ends were trimmed by 3 bases and 4 bases, with 6 bases remaining between them. The DNA for the CDR3 is TGTGCCATCAGTGAAAGGGGAGAGACCCAGTACTTC. It translates to CAISERGETQYF.

This chain joins TRBV7-6 and TRBJ2-3; 8 bases line up with TRBD2. V gave up 1 base and J gave up 1 base; unmatched junction bases: 4. Germline CDR1 and CDR2: SGHVS and FNYEAQ. CDR3 size: 16 residues. The CDR3 DNA reads TGTGCCAGCAGCTTAGTGGGGCGGGGGGGCACAGATACGCAGTATTTT. It specifies CASSLVGRGGTDTQYF.

This clone has more than one count but fewer than ten. The V and J genes are TRBV30 and TRBJ1-2, with D possibly matching TRBD1 (5 bases). The CDR3 length is 11 residues. Germline V gene data show CDR1 as GTSNPN and CDR2 as SVGIG (reference sequence). Trimming left V 3 bases short and J 8 bases short, with 10 bases between. CDR3 sequence reads: CAWRWTKGYTF. In DNA, the CDR3 is TGTGCCTGGAGGTGGACAAAAGGCTACACCTTC. The full variable domain, completed using reference TRBV30 and TRBJ1-2, is SQTIHQWPATLVQPVGSPLSLECTVEGTSNPNLYWYRQAAGRGLQLLFYSVGIGQISSEVPQNLSASRPQDRQFILSSKKLLLSDSGFYLCAWRWTKGYTFGSGTRLTVV.

This chain links TRBV7-6 with TRBJ2-1, with 8 bases fitting TRBD2. With 1 base clipped from V and 9 bases from J, the junction kept 11 bases outside the gene matches. The CDR3 runs 16 residues. CDR1 and CDR2 from the germline V gene are SGHVS and FNYEAQ. The CDR3 DNA reads as TGTGCCAGCAGCTTAGAGGCGGGAGGTGGTATGTTTGAGCAGTTCTTC. Amino acids: CASSLEAGGGMFEQFF. The variable domain in full, completed from reference TRBV7-6 and TRBJ2-1, reads GAGVSQSPRYKVTKRGQDVALRCDPISGHVSLYWYRQALGQGPEFLTYFNYEAQQDKSGLPNDRFSAERPEGSISTLTIQRTEQRDSAMYRCASSLEAGGGMFEQFFGPGTRLTVL.

The chain is built from TRBV4-2 and TRBJ2-2; 15 bases align to TRBD2. CDR1 is LGHNA, CDR2 YNFKEQ, per germline. The J segment lost 2 bases and the V segment lost 3 bases, leaving 4 bases of the junction unmatched. The CDR3 extends over 18 amino acids. This CDR3 reads CASSQVGLAGGNTGELFF. For the CDR3, the DNA is TGTGCCAGCAGCCAGGTGGGACTAGCGGGGGGAAACACCGGGGAGCTGTTTTTT.

The V gene is TRBV11-3, the J gene TRBJ2-1, with TRBD2 identical over 8 bases. Germline assignment: CDR1 SGHNT and CDR2 YENEEA. V was pared by 5 bases and J by 1 base, with 1 base of the junction left unmatched. CDR3 size: 14 residues. The CDR3 reads CASSREGSYNEQFF. The CDR3 DNA follows: TGTGCCAGCAGCCGGGAGGGATCCTACAATGAGCAGTTCTTC.

This chain uses TRBV7-7 with TRBJ2-5; TRBD2 aligns across 9 bases. The CDR3 runs to 16 residues. V lost 4 bases and J lost 5; bases outside the gene matches: 11. Germline CDR1 reads SSHAT; CDR2 reads FNYEAQ (reference sequence). The CDR3 loop is CASSSEGGGAEETQYF. CDR3 sequence (DNA): TGTGCCAGCAGCTCGGAGGGCGGGGGGGCCGAGGAGACCCAGTACTTC.

The gene calls are TRBV6-5 and TRBJ1-5; 11 bases are a match to TRBD1. CDR3 length: 16 residues. Germline CDR1 and CDR2: MNHEY and SVGAGI. The ends lost 4 bases at V and 6 bases at J; junction bases unmatched: 8. The CDR3 spells CASSLGTGGLGQPQHF. The CDR3 nucleotides read TGTGCCAGCAGTTTAGGGACAGGGGGATTGGGTCAGCCCCAGCATTTT.

This clone was counted between two and nine times. The V and J genes are TRBV9 and TRBJ1-1, with D possibly matching TRBD1 (5 bases). Germline V lookup: CDR1 SGDLS, CDR2 YYNGEE. The ends were cut back, 0 bases at V and 11 bases at J, with 14 bases in the middle. The CDR3 consists of 13 residues. CDR3 in amino acids: CASSVAQGAVAFF. In DNA form, the CDR3 reads TGTGCCAGCAGCGTAGCTCAGGGCGCTGTCGCTTTCTTT.

The rearrangement links TRBV6-1 to TRBJ2-7, with TRBD2 identical over 7 bases. The CDR3 extends over 15 amino acids. V lost 8 bases, J lost 0 bases, and 10 bases stayed unmatched. CDR1 and CDR2 (germline): MNHNS, SASEGT. This CDR3 reads CASQELAGVSYEQYF. Written as DNA, the CDR3 is TGTGCCAGCCAAGAATTGGCGGGGGTCTCCTACGAGCAGTACTTC.

V gene TRBV7-3 combines with J gene TRBJ2-3; maybe TRBD2 (5 bases). Trimming stripped 4 bases from V and 4 bases from J, with 12 bases between. From germline, CDR1 is SGHTA and CDR2 FQGTGA. This CDR3 has 14 residues. In nucleotides, the CDR3 is TGTGCCAGCAGCTCCCGGGATGGTTCAGATACGCAGTATTTT. Its protein is CASSSRDGSDTQYF.